This TCR beta chain originates from a study of blood T cell repertoires in COVID-19. This table comes from immunoSEQ multiplex PCR, and its TCRdb copy is limited to in-frame clones, with some not included. The sample lists around 70,000 clones; about 83% were seen once. Germline V CDR1 and CDR2: LGHDT, YNNKEL (reference sequence). The V gene lost 4 bases and the J gene lost 1 base, with 20 bases spanning the gap. The CDR3 spans 17 residues. Specimen: peripheral blood. This sequence originates from a man between 65 and 80 years old with acute or convalescent COVID-19. This chain joins TRBV3-1 (or the pseudogene TRBV3-2) and TRBJ2-7; TRBD1 is a possible D gene (5 bases). CDR3 sequence: CASSPYSGQKESYEQYF. CDR3 bases: TGTGCCAGCAGCCCCTACTCCGGACAAAAGGAGTCCTACGAGCAGTACTTC.